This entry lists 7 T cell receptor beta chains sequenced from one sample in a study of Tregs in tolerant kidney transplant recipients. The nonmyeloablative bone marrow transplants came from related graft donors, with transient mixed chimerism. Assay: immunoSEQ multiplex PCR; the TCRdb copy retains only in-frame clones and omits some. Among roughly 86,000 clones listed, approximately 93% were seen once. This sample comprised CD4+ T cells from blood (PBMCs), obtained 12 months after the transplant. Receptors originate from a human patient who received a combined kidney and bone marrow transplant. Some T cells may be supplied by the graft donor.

This chain's CDR3 is CASSGTGTGDNSPLHF. CDR3 in DNA: TGTGCCAGCAGCGGTACCGGGACAGGCGATAATTCACCCCTCCACTTT. The chain uses TRBV5-5 and TRBJ1-6; TRBD1 matches at 8 bases. The CDR3 sequence is 16 residues long. J gave up 5 bases and V 4 bases, and 8 bases lay outside the gene matches. Germline V gives CDR1 SGHKS, CDR2 YYEKEE (reference sequence).

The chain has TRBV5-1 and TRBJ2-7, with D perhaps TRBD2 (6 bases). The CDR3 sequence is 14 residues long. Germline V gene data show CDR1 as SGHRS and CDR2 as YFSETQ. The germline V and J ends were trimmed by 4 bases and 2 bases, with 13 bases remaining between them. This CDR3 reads CASSPVRGPYEQYF. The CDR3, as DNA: TGCGCCAGCAGCCCCGTGCGGGGCCCCTACGAGCAGTACTTC. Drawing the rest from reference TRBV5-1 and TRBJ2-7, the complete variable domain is KAGVTQTPRYLIKTRGQQVTLSCSPISGHRSVSWYQQTPGQGLQFLFEYFSETQRNKGNFPGRFSGRQFSNSRSEMNVSTLELGDSALYLCASSPVRGPYEQYFGPGTRLTVT.

The CDR3 nucleotides read TGTGCCAGCAGCCAAGACAGTTACTACGAGCAGTACTTC. The encoded protein is CASSQDSYYEQYF. The chain combines TRBV11-3 with TRBJ2-7; D is possibly TRBD1 (5 bases). This CDR3 has 13 residues. The germline V gene has CDR1 SGHNT and CDR2 YENEEA. The V and J ends lost 5 bases and 3 bases respectively, with 11 bases between them.

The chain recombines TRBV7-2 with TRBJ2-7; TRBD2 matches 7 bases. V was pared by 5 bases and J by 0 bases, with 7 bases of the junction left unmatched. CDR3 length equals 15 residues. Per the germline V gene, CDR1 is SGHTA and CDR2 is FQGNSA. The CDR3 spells CASSAVWTSSYEQYF. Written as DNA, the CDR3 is TGTGCCAGCAGCGCCGTATGGACTAGCTCCTACGAGCAGTACTTC.

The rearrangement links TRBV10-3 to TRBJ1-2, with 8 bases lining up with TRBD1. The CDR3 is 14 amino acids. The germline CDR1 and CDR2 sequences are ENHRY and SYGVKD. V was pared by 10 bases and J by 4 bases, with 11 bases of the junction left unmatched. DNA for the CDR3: TGTGCCACCTCCTATGGGACAGGAACCTATGGCTACACCTTC. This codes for CATSYGTGTYGYTF.

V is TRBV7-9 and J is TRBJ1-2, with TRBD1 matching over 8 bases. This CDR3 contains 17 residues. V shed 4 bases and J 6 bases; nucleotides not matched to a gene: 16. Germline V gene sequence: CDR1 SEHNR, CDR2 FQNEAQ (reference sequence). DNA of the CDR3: TGTGCCAGCAGCTCCGGACAGGGAGCGGGAGGATTGAATGGCTACACCTTC. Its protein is CASSSGQGAGGLNGYTF.

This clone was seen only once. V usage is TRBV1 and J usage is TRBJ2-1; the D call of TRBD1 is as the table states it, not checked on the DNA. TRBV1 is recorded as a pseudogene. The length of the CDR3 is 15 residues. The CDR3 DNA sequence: TGCACCAGCAGCCAAGAGACAGGGAGCTACAATGAGCAGTTCTTC. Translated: CTSSQETGSYNEQFF.